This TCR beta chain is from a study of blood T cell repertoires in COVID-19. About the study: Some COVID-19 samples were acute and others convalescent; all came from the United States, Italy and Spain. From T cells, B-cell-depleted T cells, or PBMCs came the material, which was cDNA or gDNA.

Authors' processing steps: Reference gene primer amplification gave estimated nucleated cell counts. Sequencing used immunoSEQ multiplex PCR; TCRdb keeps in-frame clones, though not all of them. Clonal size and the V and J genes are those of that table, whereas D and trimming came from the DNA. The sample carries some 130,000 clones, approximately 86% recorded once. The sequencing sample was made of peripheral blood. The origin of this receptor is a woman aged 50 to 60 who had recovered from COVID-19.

CDR3 amino acids: CASSSRGRDGYTF. The DNA of the CDR3 is TGTGCCAGCAGTTCCAGGGGGCGGGATGGCTACACCTTC. The chain has TRBV12-3 or TRBV12-4 and TRBJ1-2; 8 bases are a match to TRBD1. The trim removed 4 bases at V and 6 bases at J, leaving 4 bases unmatched. The CDR3 length is 13 residues.